The text below deals with one T cell receptor beta chain. The antigen is undetermined. The sample is drawn from a study of T cell responses to AZD1222 COVID-19 vaccine. The germline V gene encodes CDR1 SNHLY and CDR2 FYNNEI. This CDR3 contains 16 residues. With V trimmed by 7 bases and J by 2 bases, 7 bases remained unmatched. Findings and caveats of the study: None of the repertoires were sampled until the peak T cell response had passed.

The method was immunoSEQ multiplex PCR; TCRdb's version includes in-frame clones alone and lacks a portion of them. This sample has roughly 190,000 clones, with around 92% found just once. This TCR was sampled from an adult in good health. The V gene is TRBV2, the J gene TRBJ1-6; TRBD1 agrees at 8 bases. The sequencing used peripheral blood, collected on day 0 of AZD1222 vaccination. The CDR3 sequence is CASIVDRGAYNSPLHF. CDR3 DNA: TGTGCCAGCATTGTTGACAGGGGAGCCTATAATTCACCCCTCCACTTT.